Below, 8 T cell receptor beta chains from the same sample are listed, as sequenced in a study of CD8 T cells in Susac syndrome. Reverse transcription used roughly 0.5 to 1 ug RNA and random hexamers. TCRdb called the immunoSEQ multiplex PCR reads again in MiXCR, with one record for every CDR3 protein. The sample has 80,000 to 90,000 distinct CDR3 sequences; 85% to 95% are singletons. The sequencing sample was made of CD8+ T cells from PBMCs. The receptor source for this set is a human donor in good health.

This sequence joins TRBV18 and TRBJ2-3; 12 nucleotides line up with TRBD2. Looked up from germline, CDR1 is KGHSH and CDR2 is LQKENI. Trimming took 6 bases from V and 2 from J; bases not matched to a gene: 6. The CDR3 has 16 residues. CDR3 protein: CASSPTSGRPTDTQYF. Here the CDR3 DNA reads TGTGCCAGCTCGCCGACTAGCGGGAGACCCACAGATACGCAGTATTTT. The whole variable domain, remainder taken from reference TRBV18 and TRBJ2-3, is NAGVMQNPRHLVRRRGQEARLRCSPMKGHSHVYWYRQLPEEGLKFMVYLQKENIIDESGMPKERFSAEFPKEGPSILRIQQVVRGDSAAYFCASSPTSGRPTDTQYFGPGTRLTVL.

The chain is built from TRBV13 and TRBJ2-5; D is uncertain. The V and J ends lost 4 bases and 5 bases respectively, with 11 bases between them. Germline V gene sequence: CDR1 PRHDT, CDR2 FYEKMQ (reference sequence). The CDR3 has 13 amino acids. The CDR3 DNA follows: TGTGCCAGCAGCTCCGGGCGGCGGGAGACCCAGTACTTC. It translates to CASSSGRRETQYF. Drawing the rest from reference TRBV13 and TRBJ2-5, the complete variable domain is AAGVIQSPRHLIKEKRETATLKCYPIPRHDTVYWYQQGPGQDPQFLISFYEKMQSDKGSIPDRFSAQQFSDYHSELNMSSLELGDSALYFCASSSGRRETQYFGPGTRLLVL.

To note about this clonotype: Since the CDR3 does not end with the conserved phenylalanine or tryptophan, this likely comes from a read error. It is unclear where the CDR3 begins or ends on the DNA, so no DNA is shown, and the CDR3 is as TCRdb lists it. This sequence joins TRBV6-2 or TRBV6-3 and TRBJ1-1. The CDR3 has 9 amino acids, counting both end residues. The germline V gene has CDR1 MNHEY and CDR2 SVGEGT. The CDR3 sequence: CASSYRGLV.

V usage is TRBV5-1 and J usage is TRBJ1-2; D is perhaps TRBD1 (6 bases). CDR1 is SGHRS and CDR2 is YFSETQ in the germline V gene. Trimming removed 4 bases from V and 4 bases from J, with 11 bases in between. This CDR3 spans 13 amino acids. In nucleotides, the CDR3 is TGCGCCAGCAGCGCAGTGACAGGCTATGGCTACACCTTC. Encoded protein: CASSAVTGYGYTF.

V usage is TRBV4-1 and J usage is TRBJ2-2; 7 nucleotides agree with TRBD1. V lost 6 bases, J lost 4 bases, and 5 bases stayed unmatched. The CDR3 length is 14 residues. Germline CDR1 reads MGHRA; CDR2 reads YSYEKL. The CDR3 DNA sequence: TGCGCCAGCAGTGGTCGACAGGGCACCGGGGAGCTGTTTTTT. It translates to CASSGRQGTGELFF.

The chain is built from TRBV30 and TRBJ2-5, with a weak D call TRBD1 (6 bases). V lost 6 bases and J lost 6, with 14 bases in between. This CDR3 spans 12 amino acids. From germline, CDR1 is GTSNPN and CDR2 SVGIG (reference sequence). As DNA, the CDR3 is TGTGCCTGTCTACAGGGAGTTAAGACCCAGTACTTC. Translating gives CACLQGVKTQYF.

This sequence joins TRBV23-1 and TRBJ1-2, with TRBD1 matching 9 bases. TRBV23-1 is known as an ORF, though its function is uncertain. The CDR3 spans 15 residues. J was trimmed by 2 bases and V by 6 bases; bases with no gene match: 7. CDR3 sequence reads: CASSRTGESNYGYTF. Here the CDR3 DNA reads TGCGCCAGCAGCCGGACAGGGGAATCCAACTATGGCTACACCTTC.

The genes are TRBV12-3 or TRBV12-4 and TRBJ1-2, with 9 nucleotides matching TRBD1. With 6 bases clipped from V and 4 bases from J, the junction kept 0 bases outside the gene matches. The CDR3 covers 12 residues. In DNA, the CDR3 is TGTGCCAGCAGGACAGGGGGCTATGGCTACACCTTC. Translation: CASRTGGYGYTF.